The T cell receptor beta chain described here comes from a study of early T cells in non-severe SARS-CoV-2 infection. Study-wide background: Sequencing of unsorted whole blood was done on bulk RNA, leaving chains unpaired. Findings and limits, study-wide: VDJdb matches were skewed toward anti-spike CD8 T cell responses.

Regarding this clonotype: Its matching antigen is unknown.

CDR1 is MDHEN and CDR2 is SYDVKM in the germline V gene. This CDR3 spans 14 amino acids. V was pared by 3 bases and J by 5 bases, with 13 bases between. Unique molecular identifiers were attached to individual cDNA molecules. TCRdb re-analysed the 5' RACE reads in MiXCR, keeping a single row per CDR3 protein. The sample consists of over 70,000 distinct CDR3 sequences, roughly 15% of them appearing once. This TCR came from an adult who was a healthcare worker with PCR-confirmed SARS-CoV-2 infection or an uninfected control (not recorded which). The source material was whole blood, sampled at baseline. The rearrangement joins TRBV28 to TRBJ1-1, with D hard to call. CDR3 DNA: TGTGCCAGCAGTTTTCCCCCCTCCGGGACTGAAGCTTTCTTT. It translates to CASSFPPSGTEAFF.